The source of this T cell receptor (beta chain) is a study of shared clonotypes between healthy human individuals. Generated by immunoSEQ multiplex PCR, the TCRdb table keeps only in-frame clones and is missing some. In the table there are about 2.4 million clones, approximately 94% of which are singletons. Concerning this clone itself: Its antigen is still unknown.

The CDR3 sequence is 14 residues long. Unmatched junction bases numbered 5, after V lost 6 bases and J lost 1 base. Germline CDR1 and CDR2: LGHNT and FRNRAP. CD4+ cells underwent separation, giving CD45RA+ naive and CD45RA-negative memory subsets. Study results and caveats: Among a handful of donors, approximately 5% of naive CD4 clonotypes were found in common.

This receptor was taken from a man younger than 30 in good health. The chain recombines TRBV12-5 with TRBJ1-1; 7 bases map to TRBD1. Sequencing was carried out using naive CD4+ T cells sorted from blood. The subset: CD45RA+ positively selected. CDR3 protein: CASGRGQTNTEAFF. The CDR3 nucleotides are TGTGCTAGTGGCCGGGGACAGACGAACACTGAAGCTTTCTTT. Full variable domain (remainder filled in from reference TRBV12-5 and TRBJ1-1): DARVTQTPRHKVTEMGQEVTMRCQPILGHNTVFWYRQTMMQGLELLAYFRNRAPLDDSGMPKDRFSAEMPDATLATLKIQPSEPRDSAVYFCASGRGQTNTEAFFGQGTRLTVV.